A single sample is the source of the 22 T cell receptor beta chains below, sequenced in a study of cytotoxic CD8 clonotypes in ibrutinib-treated CLL. The protocol was immunoSEQ multiplex PCR, while the TCRdb copy is restricted to in-frame clones and leaves out a portion. In the table there are hundreds of thousands of clones, 70% of which are singletons. Sequencing was performed on PBMCs, taken after 24 months of ibrutinib treatment. The receptors originated from a human donor with chronic lymphocytic leukemia.

V gene TRBV28 combines with J gene TRBJ2-7, with 9 bases lining up with TRBD1. Losses at the gene ends were 7 bases for V and 0 bases for J; bases not matched to a gene: 13. This CDR3 is built from 17 residues. In germline, CDR1 is MDHEN, CDR2 SYDVKM. In nucleotides, the CDR3 is TGTGCCAGCACCCCCCCTCCCGGGACAGGGATCTCCTACGAGCAGTACTTC. It specifies CASTPPPGTGISYEQYF.

The V and J genes are TRBV7-2 and TRBJ1-5; unclear D gene. CDR1 and CDR2 from the germline V gene are SGHTA and FQGNSA. Trimming removed 5 bases at V and 0 bases at J, with 8 bases between. CDR3 length equals 14 residues. The CDR3 region has the DNA TGTGCCAGCAGCGAGAATTATAGCAATCAGCCCCAGCATTTT. Encoded protein: CASSENYSNQPQHF.

V is TRBV7-6 and J is TRBJ1-5; TRBD1 matches 7 bases. The length of the CDR3 is 15 residues. Germline V CDR1 and CDR2: SGHVS, FNYEAQ. The ends lost 1 base at V and 6 bases at J; junction bases unmatched: 6. The CDR3 here is CASSLGTGVVQPQHF. CDR3 in DNA: TGTGCCAGCAGCTTAGGTACAGGGGTAGTTCAGCCCCAGCATTTT.

V usage is TRBV5-1 and J usage is TRBJ2-3; D tentatively reads TRBD1 or TRBD2 (5 bases each). V gave up 7 bases and J gave up 0 bases, with 15 bases separating them. The CDR3 runs to 15 residues. CDR1 is SGHRS and CDR2 is YFSETQ in the germline V gene. The CDR3 is CASGLGRSSTDTQYF. The CDR3 DNA sequence: TGCGCCAGCGGACTGGGACGGAGCAGCACAGATACGCAGTATTTT.

V gene TRBV28 combines with J gene TRBJ1-4; a possible D gene is TRBD1 (6 bases). V was pared by 5 bases and J by 2 bases, with 15 bases between. Germline CDR1 MDHEN, CDR2 SYDVKM. CDR3 length equals 16 residues. DNA for the CDR3: TGTGCCAGCAGTCCACCCAGGGGAGGGACTAATGAAAAACTGTTTTTT. It yields the protein CASSPPRGGTNEKLFF.

The sample holds a few counts of this clone. Different DNA sequences within this sample yield the same CDR3. This sequence joins TRBV5-1 and TRBJ2-7; D not resolved. This CDR3 is built from 12 residues. In germline, CDR1 is SGHRS, CDR2 YFSETQ. The V end lost 0 bases, the J end lost 4 bases, and 5 bases lay between the germline ends. CDR3 DNA: TGCGCCAGCAGCTTGGACGGTTACGAGCAGTACTTC. Translating gives CASSLDGYEQYF.

V usage is TRBV2 and J usage is TRBJ2-7; 9 positions agree with TRBD1. The CDR3 runs 15 residues. CDR1 is SNHLY, CDR2 FYNNEI, per germline. The V segment lost 6 bases and the J segment 0 bases; nucleotides outside the gene matches: 6. The CDR3 is CASRADRGSSYEQYF. Here the CDR3 DNA reads TGTGCCAGCAGGGCAGACAGGGGGAGCTCCTACGAGCAGTACTTC. The variable domain in full, completed from reference TRBV2 and TRBJ2-7, reads EPEVTQTPSHQVTQMGQEVILRCVPISNHLYFYWYRQILGQKVEFLVSFYNNEISEKSEIFDDQFSVERPDGSNFTLKIRSTKLEDSAMYFCASRADRGSSYEQYFGPGTRLTVT.

This sequence joins TRBV6-1 and TRBJ2-7; perhaps TRBD2 as D (6 bases). This CDR3 region has 12 residues. V lost 6 bases, J lost 6 bases, and 12 bases lay in between. Germline CDR1 reads MNHNS; CDR2 reads SASEGT. CDR3 amino acids: CASRKDYPEQYF. The DNA of the CDR3 is TGTGCCAGCAGAAAGGACTACCCCGAGCAGTACTTC.

This chain uses TRBV25-1 with TRBJ2-3; D could derive from TRBD1 or TRBD2 (5 bases each). The germline CDR1 and CDR2 sequences are MGHDK and SYGVNS. V dropped 5 bases and J dropped 7 bases, with 13 bases sitting between them. The CDR3 sequence is 13 residues long. CDR3 residues: CASSLPGAHTQYF. CDR3 sequence (DNA): TGTGCCAGCAGTTTACCCGGGGCCCATACGCAGTATTTT.

V is TRBV29-1 and J is TRBJ2-7, with 11 bases matching TRBD2. Germline V gene data show CDR1 as SQVTM and CDR2 as ANQGSEA. The CDR3 loop spans 16 amino acids. V lost 2 bases to trimming and J lost 2 bases; unmatched junction nucleotides: 8. The CDR3 coding sequence is TGCAGCGTTGAATTCCCCCGACTAGCGGGACCCTACGAGCAGTACTTC. Translated, it gives CSVEFPRLAGPYEQYF.

The chain couples TRBV25-1 to TRBJ2-7, with D possibly matching TRBD1 (5 bases). Germline CDR1 MGHDK, CDR2 SYGVNS. V was pared by 5 bases and J by 4 bases, with 24 bases between. This CDR3 is built from 17 residues. This CDR3 is CASSPLSKGKNSYEQYF. The CDR3 DNA is TGTGCCAGCAGTCCCCTATCTAAGGGGAAAAATTCATACGAGCAGTACTTC.

The V call is TRBV9, the J call TRBJ2-3; TRBD2 aligns across 11 bases. CDR1 and CDR2 from the germline V gene are SGDLS and YYNGEE. This CDR3 spans 19 amino acids. V lost 4 bases and J lost 1; bases outside the gene matches: 14. CDR3 sequence reads: CASSPTGTSGGGRTDTQYF. The CDR3 DNA is TGTGCCAGCAGCCCGACCGGGACTAGCGGAGGAGGCCGCACAGATACGCAGTATTTT. Full variable domain (missing parts from reference TRBV9 and TRBJ2-3): DSGVTQTPKHLITATGQRVTLRCSPRSGDLSVYWYQQSLDQGLQFLIQYYNGEERAKGNILERFSAQQFPDLHSELNLSSLELGDSALYFCASSPTGTSGGGRTDTQYFGPGTRLTVL.

The CDR3 region has the DNA TGTGCCAGCAGCCCAACACGGGGGGAGGGAGAGACCCAGTACTTC. It is translated as CASSPTRGEGETQYF. The V call is TRBV7-2, the J call TRBJ2-5; 7 bases map to TRBD2. Germline-derived CDR1 and CDR2 are SGHTA and FQGNSA. The J segment lost 4 bases and the V segment lost 5 bases, leaving 10 bases of the junction unmatched. This CDR3 spans 15 amino acids.

There are a few counts of this clone. The chain is built from TRBV6-5 and TRBJ2-4, with 9 positions matching TRBD1. The CDR3 runs to 16 residues. Germline V gives CDR1 MNHEY, CDR2 SVGAGI. V was clipped by 4 bases and J by 2 bases; unmatched bases: 6. CDR3 residues: CASSLTGGPTKNIQYF. The CDR3 DNA sequence: TGTGCCAGCAGTTTGACAGGGGGTCCGACCAAAAACATTCAGTACTTC.

V gene TRBV28 combines with J gene TRBJ2-4; TRBD1 or TRBD2 may be the D gene (5 bases each). The germline CDR1 and CDR2 sequences are MDHEN and SYDVKM. CDR3 length: 13 residues. Trimming shortened V by 8 bases and J by 1 base, and 9 bases separated the two germline ends. The CDR3 bases are TGTGCCAGCTTAGAGGGGGCCAAAAACATTCAGTACTTC. Protein: CASLEGAKNIQYF.

V usage is TRBV6-6 and J usage is TRBJ2-5; tentatively, D is TRBD1 (5 bases). Trimming pared 8 bases from V and 5 bases from J, leaving 15 bases between. CDR3 length: 13 amino acids. Germline CDR1 is MNHNY and CDR2 is SVGAGI (reference sequence). CDR3 in DNA: TGTGCCAGCTTAGTCAGGGCCGCCGAGACCCAGTACTTC. Translating gives CASLVRAAETQYF.

The chain uses TRBV27 and TRBJ2-7, with TRBD1 matching 7 bases. Losses at the gene ends were 6 bases for V and 2 bases for J; bases not matched to a gene: 7. The CDR3 length is 14 residues. Germline CDR1 is MNHEY and CDR2 is SMNVEV (reference sequence). CDR3 in amino acids: CASSPRGQTYEQYF. The CDR3 nucleotides read TGTGCCAGCAGCCCACGGGGACAGACCTACGAGCAGTACTTC.

The chain carries TRBV28 and TRBJ1-2; D is undetermined. The CDR3 is 11 residues long. Per germline, CDR1 MDHEN and CDR2 SYDVKM. V gave up 5 bases and J gave up 2 bases, with 3 bases separating them. The CDR3 nucleotides are TGTGCCAGCAGTAACAACTATGGCTACACCTTC. This codes for CASSNNYGYTF.

The chain uses TRBV19 and TRBJ2-7, with D hard to call. The V gene's germline CDR1 is LNHDA and CDR2 SQIVND (reference sequence). The CDR3 runs 13 residues. With 1 base removed from V and 2 bases from J, the gap between germline ends came to 6 bases. For the CDR3, the DNA is TGTGCCAGTAGTATAGCTAGAACCTACGAGCAGTACTTC. This codes for CASSIARTYEQYF.

The V call is TRBV6-5, the J call TRBJ2-7; 7 bases fit TRBD1. Germline V gene data show CDR1 as MNHEY and CDR2 as SVGAGI. The CDR3 spans 13 residues. With 5 bases clipped from V and 3 bases from J, the junction kept 4 bases outside the gene matches. CDR3 sequence (DNA): TGTGCCAGCAGTACAACAGGGGACTACGAGCAGTACTTC. Amino acid sequence: CASSTTGDYEQYF.

The CDR3 nucleotides are TGTGCCAGCAGTTTATGGGACAGGGGCTACGAGCAGTACTTC. It encodes CASSLWDRGYEQYF. The V gene is TRBV28, the J gene TRBJ2-7, with 9 positions matching TRBD1. V lost 0 bases to trimming and J lost 3 bases; unmatched junction nucleotides: 0. CDR1 and CDR2 from the germline V gene are MDHEN and SYDVKM. The CDR3 is 14 residues long.

The chain links TRBV5-6 to TRBJ2-7; D possibly corresponds to TRBD1 (6 bases). Trimming removed 4 bases at V and 5 bases at J, with 22 bases between. Germline V lookup: CDR1 SGHDT, CDR2 YYEEEE. The CDR3 loop spans 16 amino acids. CDR3 in amino acids: CASSELGTYKAHEQYF. The CDR3 nucleotides are TGTGCCAGCAGCGAACTAGGGACATACAAAGCCCACGAGCAGTACTTC.